This is a list of T cell receptor beta chains from one sample in a study of blood T cell repertoires in COVID-19. TCRdb keeps only in-frame clones here, not all; method: immunoSEQ multiplex PCR. The sample includes 200,000 to 300,000 clones, roughly 80% of them seen just once. The sequenced sample consisted of peripheral blood. All receptors come from a woman aged 80 or older with acute or convalescent COVID-19. Each CDR3 is given with its conserved first and last residue. A D gene is named only where the DNA matches it firmly. A clone size is listed for some rows: how often the clone was seen (once, few, many), or a class if it is expanded.

TRBD2	TRBV27	TRBJ2-2	NA	CASSLRRGGGELFF	TGTGCCAGCAGTTTAAGGCGGGGGGGCGGGGAGCTGTTTTTT
TRBD1	TRBV5-6	TRBJ1-4	NA	CASSLQGTTNEKLFF	TGTGCCAGCAGCTTACAGGGGACAACTAATGAAAAACTGTTTTTT
NA	TRBV7-3	TRBJ2-1	NA	CASSLNAGARNEQFF	TGTGCCAGCAGCTTAAACGCAGGGGCAAGGAATGAGCAGTTCTTC
TRBD1	TRBV20-1	TRBJ2-3	NA	CSASRDRETDTQYF	TGCAGTGCTAGTAGGGACAGGGAGACAGATACGCAGTATTTT
NA	TRBV28	TRBJ2-7	NA	CASSSPTYEQYF	TGTGCCAGCAGTTCCCCTACTTACGAGCAGTACTTC
NA	TRBV2	TRBJ1-2	NA	CASSENPGFVYGYTF	TGTGCCAGCAGTGAAAATCCAGGGTTTGTTTATGGCTACACCTTC
NA	TRBV4-1	TRBJ1-1	once	CASSQSPVRDTEAFF	TGCGCCAGCAGCCAAAGCCCCGTGAGGGACACTGAAGCTTTCTTT
TRBD2	TRBV2	TRBJ2-5	NA	CASRMGSTSGQETQYF	TGTGCCAGCAGGATGGGCTCGACTAGCGGGCAAGAGACCCAGTACTTC
NA	TRBV21-1	TRBJ1-2	NA	CASSKVDRNYGYTF	TGTGCCAGCAGCAAAGTAGACAGGAACTATGGCTACACCTTC
NA	TRBV2	TRBJ1-4	NA	CASSEGAGKLFF	TGTGCCAGCAGTGAAGGGGCGGGCAAACTGTTTTTT
NA	TRBV6-5	TRBJ1-6	few	CASMKSSYNSPLHF	TGTGCCAGCATGAAGAGCTCCTATAATTCACCCCTCCACTTT
TRBD1	TRBV9	TRBJ1-4	NA	CASSVGQGKEKLFF	TGTGCCAGCAGCGTGGGACAGGGGAAAGAAAAACTGTTTTTT
NA	TRBV7-9	TRBJ2-7	NA	CASSLAARTVNEQYF	TGTGCCAGCAGCCTAGCCGCTAGGACAGTTAACGAGCAGTACTTC
TRBD1	TRBV30	TRBJ2-1	NA	CAWSLGQGVNEQFF	TGTGCCTGGAGTCTGGGACAGGGAGTAAATGAGCAGTTCTTC
NA	TRBV7-2	TRBJ1-1	NA	CASSSQTGTASGAFF	TGTGCCAGCAGCTCCCAGACGGGCACGGCGTCGGGGGCTTTCTTT